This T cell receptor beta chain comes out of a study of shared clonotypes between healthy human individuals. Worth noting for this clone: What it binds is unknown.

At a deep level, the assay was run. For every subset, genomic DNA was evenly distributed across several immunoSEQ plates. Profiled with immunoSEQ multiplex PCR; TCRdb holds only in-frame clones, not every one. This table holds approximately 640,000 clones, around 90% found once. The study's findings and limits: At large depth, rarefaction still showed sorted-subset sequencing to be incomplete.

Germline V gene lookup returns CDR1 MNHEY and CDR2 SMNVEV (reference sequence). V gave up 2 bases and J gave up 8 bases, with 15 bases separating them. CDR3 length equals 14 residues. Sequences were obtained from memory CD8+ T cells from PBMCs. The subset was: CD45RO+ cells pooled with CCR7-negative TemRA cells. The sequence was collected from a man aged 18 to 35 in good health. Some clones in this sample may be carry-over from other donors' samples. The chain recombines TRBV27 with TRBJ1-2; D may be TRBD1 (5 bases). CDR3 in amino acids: CASSLVKGTRGYTF. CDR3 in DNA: TGTGCCAGCAGTTTAGTAAAGGGGACTCGCGGCTACACCTTC.